The text below deals with one TCR beta chain. The sample belongs to a study of T cells after yellow fever vaccination. This CDR3 has 15 amino acids. Germline values: CDR1 MNHEY, CDR2 SMNVEV (reference sequence). The J segment lost 4 bases and the V segment lost 6 bases, leaving 8 bases of the junction unmatched. MiXCR, applied by TCRdb to the 5' RACE reads, yields one record per CDR3 protein. The profile shows about 130,000 distinct CDR3 sequences, more than 7.5% of them singletons. Material: CD8+ T cells sorted from PBMCs, obtained on the day of the yellow fever booster vaccination. V is TRBV27 and J is TRBJ2-3, with 9 bases fitting TRBD2. The source of this sequence is a man aged 18 to 30 who received the YFV17D yellow fever vaccine. The chain's CDR3 is CASRRGGGASDTQYF. The CDR3 nucleotides read TGTGCCAGCAGAAGGGGCGGGGGGGCATCAGATACGCAGTATTTT.